This is a list of T cell receptor beta chains from one sample in a study of T cell responses to AZD1222 COVID-19 vaccine. TCRdb's copy holds only in-frame clones and misses some; the assay was immunoSEQ multiplex PCR. The sample lists 180,000 or so clones, approximately 90% occurring once. Sequencing used peripheral blood, obtained 28 days after the second AZD1222 dose. All receptors derive from an adult who received the AZD1222 COVID-19 vaccine. Each CDR3 is given with its conserved first and last residue. A D gene is named only where the DNA matches it firmly. Rows give clone size only sometimes, using once, few, many, or a class for an expanded clone.

V: TRBV2
D: TRBD2
J: TRBJ2-7
size: -
CDR3: CASSEARSGSSYEQYF
DNA: TGTGCCAGCAGTGAAGCGCGAAGCGGGAGCAGCTACGAGCAGTACTTC

V: TRBV6-6
D: TRBD1
J: TRBJ1-6
size: -
CDR3: CASSHRQGANSPLHF
DNA: TGTGCCAGCAGTCATCGACAGGGGGCGAATTCACCCCTCCACTTT

V: TRBV5-1
D: TRBD2
J: TRBJ2-3
size: -
CDR3: CASSLAGSSGSSTDTQYF
DNA: TGCGCCAGCAGCTTGGCCGGGTCTAGCGGTTCCAGCACAGATACGCAGTATTTT

V: TRBV7-2
D: -
J: TRBJ2-7
size: -
CDR3: CASSPSVGGLVSHEQYF
DNA: TGTGCCAGCAGCCCCTCCGTCGGGGGTCTAGTAAGCCACGAGCAGTACTTC

V: TRBV28
D: -
J: TRBJ1-2
size: -
CDR3: CASRGGGYTF
DNA: TGTGCCAGCAGAGGGGGGGGCTACACCTTC

V: TRBV7-6
D: TRBD2
J: TRBJ2-2
size: -
CDR3: CASSLGRRLAGGQNTGELFF
DNA: TGTGCCAGCAGTCTGGGTAGGCGACTAGCGGGAGGTCAGAACACCGGGGAGCTGTTTTTT

V: TRBV5-6
D: -
J: TRBJ1-1
size: -
CDR3: CASKRRGTEAFF
DNA: TGTGCCAGCAAAAGACGGGGCACTGAAGCTTTCTTT

V: TRBV3-1/TRBV3-2
D: TRBD1
J: TRBJ2-7
size: once
CDR3: CASSGQAPYEQYF
DNA: TGTGCCAGCAGCGGACAGGCCCCCTACGAGCAGTACTTC

V: TRBV19
D: -
J: TRBJ1-1
size: -
CDR3: CASRSIDTEAFF
DNA: TGTGCCAGTAGGAGTATTGATACTGAAGCTTTCTTT

V: TRBV28
D: TRBD2
J: TRBJ2-2
size: once
CDR3: CASRLLAGFVGELFF
DNA: TGTGCCAGCAGACTTCTAGCGGGTTTTGTCGGGGAGCTGTTTTTT

V: TRBV10-2
D: -
J: TRBJ2-2
size: -
CDR3: CASSESSGPLNTGELFF
DNA: TGCGCCAGCAGTGAGTCGAGTGGCCCTTTGAACACCGGGGAGCTGTTTTTT

V: TRBV29-1
D: -
J: TRBJ2-7
size: -
CDR3: CSGGDGGLYEQYF
DNA: TGCAGCGGGGGGGACGGGGGCCTCTACGAGCAGTACTTC

V: TRBV24-1
D: TRBD2
J: TRBJ2-3
size: -
CDR3: CATRTSGFTDTQYF
DNA: TGTGCCACCAGAACTAGCGGGTTCACAGATACGCAGTATTTT

V: TRBV28
D: -
J: TRBJ1-6
size: -
CDR3: CASVSGTPNSPLHF
DNA: TGTGCCAGTGTCTCAGGCACACCTAATTCACCCCTCCACTTT

V: TRBV4-3
D: TRBD2
J: TRBJ2-2
size: -
CDR3: CASSQGVWTSGYTGELFF
DNA: TGCGCCAGCAGCCAAGGCGTGTGGACTAGCGGGTACACCGGGGAGCTGTTTTTT

V: TRBV2
D: -
J: TRBJ1-2
size: once
CDR3: CASESGGTSNYGYTF
DNA: TGTGCCAGCGAAAGCGGGGGGACCTCTAACTATGGCTACACCTTC

V: TRBV5-1
D: -
J: TRBJ1-1
size: once
CDR3: CASSLKTDRKAEAFF
DNA: TGCGCCAGCAGCTTAAAGACAGACAGGAAGGCTGAAGCTTTCTTT

V: TRBV19
D: -
J: TRBJ1-4
size: -
CDR3: CASSNFGINEKLFF
DNA: TGTGCCAGTAGTAACTTCGGGATTAATGAAAAACTGTTTTTT

V: TRBV11-2
D: -
J: TRBJ1-5
size: -
CDR3: CASSPGTSSNQPQHF
DNA: TGTGCCAGCAGTCCCGGGACAAGTAGCAATCAGCCCCAGCATTTT

V: TRBV4-1
D: -
J: TRBJ1-1
size: few
CDR3: CASSQVTEKGILPNTEAFF
DNA: TGCGCCAGCAGCCAAGTGACCGAGAAGGGTATCCTCCCGAACACTGAAGCTTTCTTT

V: TRBV18
D: TRBD1
J: TRBJ2-7
size: -
CDR3: CASSSKRGTGATGLSYEQYF
DNA: TGTGCCAGCTCATCAAAACGCGGGACAGGGGCAACGGGACTGAGCTACGAGCAGTACTTC

V: TRBV19
D: TRBD2
J: TRBJ2-1
size: -
CDR3: CASSPRTSSNEQFF
DNA: TGTGCCAGTAGTCCACGGACTAGCAGTAATGAGCAGTTCTTC

V: TRBV28
D: -
J: TRBJ2-1
size: -
CDR3: CASRRDPANEQFF
DNA: TGTGCCAGCAGGCGGGATCCCGCCAATGAGCAGTTCTTC

V: TRBV5-4
D: TRBD1
J: TRBJ2-3
size: once
CDR3: CASSLVGQVLPDTQYF
DNA: TGTGCCAGCAGCTTGGTGGGACAGGTACTTCCAGATACGCAGTATTTT

V: TRBV7-9
D: -
J: TRBJ2-2
size: -
CDR3: CASSPGTGELFF
DNA: TGTGCCAGCAGCCCGGGGACCGGGGAGCTGTTTTTT

V: TRBV2
D: -
J: TRBJ2-5
size: -
CDR3: CASTIRETQYF
DNA: TGTGCCAGTACCATTCGGGAGACCCAGTACTTC

V: TRBV29-1
D: TRBD1
J: TRBJ1-2
size: -
CDR3: CSVVGDRGLEDYGYTF
DNA: TGCAGCGTTGTGGGGGACAGGGGGCTTGAGGACTATGGCTACACCTTC

V: TRBV27
D: TRBD1
J: TRBJ2-3
size: once
CDR3: CASSRDRATDTQYF
DNA: TGTGCCAGCAGTCGGGACAGGGCCACAGATACGCAGTATTTT

V: TRBV24-1
D: -
J: TRBJ2-7
size: -
CDR3: CATSDRQAGGYEQYF
DNA: TGTGCCACCAGTGATCGCCAGGCTGGGGGATACGAGCAGTACTTC

V: TRBV21-1
D: -
J: TRBJ2-7
size: -
CDR3: CASSPTVRERVGEQYF
DNA: TGTGCCAGCAGCCCCACGGTCAGGGAGCGGGTTGGCGAGCAGTACTTC

V: TRBV30
D: -
J: TRBJ2-5
size: -
CDR3: CAWSVRGETQYF
DNA: TGTGCCTGGAGTGTACGGGGAGAGACCCAGTACTTC

V: TRBV19
D: TRBD1
J: TRBJ1-6
size: -
CDR3: CASSISGTGHSPLHF
DNA: TGTGCCAGTAGTATTTCCGGGACAGGGCACTCACCCCTCCACTTT

V: TRBV19
D: TRBD1
J: TRBJ1-2
size: -
CDR3: CASSTFGTGAVGYTF
DNA: TGTGCCAGTAGTACATTCGGGACAGGAGCTGTTGGCTACACCTTC

V: TRBV5-4
D: TRBD2
J: TRBJ2-2
size: -
CDR3: CASSLGGTSGSGTGELFF
DNA: TGTGCCAGCAGCTTGGGTGGGACTAGCGGGAGCGGCACCGGGGAGCTGTTTTTT

V: TRBV12-3/TRBV12-4
D: TRBD1
J: TRBJ2-1
size: -
CDR3: CASSSTGGNEQFF
DNA: TGTGCCAGCAGTTCGACAGGGGGCAATGAGCAGTTCTTC

V: TRBV4-1
D: -
J: TRBJ2-3
size: -
CDR3: CASSQDSYGGGDTQYF
DNA: TGCGCCAGCAGCCAAGATTCGTACGGGGGTGGGGATACGCAGTATTTT

V: TRBV7-2
D: -
J: TRBJ1-5
size: -
CDR3: CASSPGRAGPQHF
DNA: TGTGCCAGCAGTCCGGGACGTGCGGGGCCCCAGCATTTT

V: TRBV3-1/TRBV3-2
D: TRBD1
J: TRBJ2-7
size: -
CDR3: CASSQPGTGSSYEQYF
DNA: TGTGCCAGCAGCCAGCCTGGGACAGGGAGCTCCTACGAGCAGTACTTC

V: TRBV19
D: -
J: TRBJ1-1
size: -
CDR3: CASSTPRGVGTEAFF
DNA: TGTGCCAGTAGTACCCCCCGGGGAGTGGGGACTGAAGCTTTCTTT

V: TRBV4-1
D: -
J: TRBJ1-2
size: -
CDR3: CASSQLGGYYGYTF
DNA: TGCGCCAGCAGCCAATTAGGCGGGTACTATGGCTACACCTTC

V: TRBV5-1
D: -
J: TRBJ2-1
size: -
CDR3: CASKQGPSYNEQFF
DNA: TGCGCCAGCAAACAGGGCCCAAGCTACAATGAGCAGTTCTTC

V: TRBV27
D: TRBD1
J: TRBJ1-2
size: -
CDR3: CASSLNRGDYGYTF
DNA: TGTGCCAGCAGTTTGAACAGGGGGGACTATGGCTACACCTTC

V: TRBV5-4
D: -
J: TRBJ1-4
size: -
CDR3: CASSLGATNEKLFF
DNA: TGTGCCAGCAGCTTGGGTGCAACTAATGAAAAACTGTTTTTT

V: TRBV7-2
D: -
J: TRBJ2-7
size: -
CDR3: CASSPDKDEQYF
DNA: TGTGCCAGCAGCCCGGACAAGGACGAGCAGTACTTC

V: TRBV7-2
D: -
J: TRBJ2-2
size: -
CDR3: CASSPGGYNTGELFF
DNA: TGTGCCAGCAGCCCGGGCGGGTACAACACCGGGGAGCTGTTTTTT

V: TRBV5-4
D: TRBD2
J: TRBJ2-7
size: -
CDR3: CASSLGGSGKDEQYF
DNA: TGTGCCAGCAGCTTGGGCGGGAGTGGAAAGGACGAGCAGTACTTC

V: TRBV5-4
D: TRBD1
J: TRBJ2-7
size: -
CDR3: CASSAPGQGTPWSDF
DNA: TGTGCCAGCAGCGCTCCGGGACAGGGAACCCCATGGTCGGACTTC

V: TRBV12-1
D: -
J: TRBJ2-7
size: -
CDR3: CASSSPGTAYEQYF
DNA: TGTGCCAGCAGCTCCCCTGGGACAGCCTACGAGCAGTACTTC

V: TRBV4-2
D: -
J: TRBJ2-7
size: -
CDR3: CASSPAGQHYEQYF
DNA: TGTGCCAGCAGCCCAGCAGGACAGCACTACGAGCAGTACTTC

V: TRBV7-9
D: TRBD2
J: TRBJ2-5
size: -
CDR3: CASSSTSGRVAETQYF
DNA: TGTGCCAGCAGCTCGACTAGCGGGAGGGTGGCAGAGACCCAGTACTTC